The 19 T cell receptor beta chains presented below share a single source sample, sequenced in a study of blood T cell repertoires in COVID-19. TCRdb's copy holds only in-frame clones and misses some; the assay was immunoSEQ multiplex PCR. The sample carries approximately 410,000 clones, 86% recorded once. The material sequenced was peripheral blood. The receptors here all came from a young woman with active or convalescent COVID-19.

This chain connects TRBV21-1 to TRBJ2-2; the tabulated D call, TRBD1, remains unverified against the DNA. TRBV21-1 is noted as a pseudogene. This CDR3 comprises 18 residues. The CDR3 DNA follows: TGTGCCAGCAGCAAACTAAAATATCCCGACAGGAGGTGCGGGGAGCTGTTTTTT. Translation: CASSKLKYPDRRCGELFF.

This clone was observed once. This chain joins TRBV9 and TRBJ2-3; D is undetermined. The V gene's germline CDR1 is SGDLS and CDR2 YYNGEE. The CDR3 totals 13 residues. The V gene lost 6 bases and the J gene lost 4 bases, with 12 bases spanning the gap. This chain's CDR3 is CASNRDKADTQYF. CDR3 nucleotide sequence: TGTGCCAGCAACAGAGACAAGGCAGATACGCAGTATTTT.

The chain uses TRBV5-4 and TRBJ2-2, with TRBD2 matching over 10 bases. Germline V gene data show CDR1 as SGHNT and CDR2 as YYREEE (reference sequence). V lost 0 bases to trimming and J lost 4 bases; unmatched junction nucleotides: 3. The CDR3 runs to 16 residues. CDR3: CASSLGPSGSTGELFF. The CDR3 nucleotides are TGTGCCAGCAGCTTGGGGCCTAGCGGGAGCACCGGGGAGCTGTTTTTT.

The V and J genes are TRBV10-3 and TRBJ2-5; 7 positions match TRBD2. The trim removed 7 bases at V and 5 bases at J, leaving 7 bases unmatched. This CDR3 is 13 amino acids long. Germline CDR1 is ENHRY and CDR2 is SYGVKD. This CDR3 is CAITSGPGETQYF. For the CDR3, the DNA is TGTGCCATCACTAGCGGCCCGGGGGAGACCCAGTACTTC.

This chain links TRBV7-4 with TRBJ1-6, with 8 bases matching TRBD1. V was clipped by 5 bases and J by 3 bases; unmatched bases: 12. The CDR3 loop spans 18 amino acids. The germline gives CDR1 SGHVT, CDR2 SQSDAQ. The CDR3 sequence is CASSPDREIGVYNSPLHF. The CDR3 nucleotides read TGTGCCAGCAGCCCGGACAGGGAAATCGGCGTCTATAATTCACCCCTCCACTTT.

In DNA, the CDR3 is TGCAGCGTAGGAACCCCTACAGGGCTTGGTGAAAAACTGTTTTTT. It codes for CSVGTPTGLGEKLFF. This chain links TRBV29-1 with TRBJ1-4; TRBD1 might be the D (6 bases). Germline V CDR1 and CDR2: SQVTM, ANQGSEA. Trimming pared 6 bases from V and 7 bases from J, leaving 21 bases between. The CDR3 runs to 15 residues.

The chain employs TRBV20-1 and TRBJ2-7; TRBD2 matches 7 bases. The V segment lost 3 bases and the J segment 1 base; nucleotides outside the gene matches: 9. The CDR3 extends over 15 amino acids. Germline V CDR1 and CDR2: DFQATT, SNEGSKA (reference sequence). CDR3 DNA: TGCAGTGCTAGTCTTGCGGGAGTGATTTCCTACGAGCAGTACTTC. It translates to CSASLAGVISYEQYF.

The CDR3 spells CASSQVGSEAFF. The CDR3 DNA reads as TGTGCCAGCAGCCAAGTGGGGAGTGAAGCTTTCTTT. J is TRBJ1-1 and V is TRBV3-1 (or the pseudogene TRBV3-2), with D hard to call. From germline, CDR1 is LGHDT and CDR2 YNNKEL (reference sequence). The ends were cut back, 1 base at V and 7 bases at J, with 7 bases in the middle. This CDR3 contains 12 residues.

The chain is built from TRBV7-2 and TRBJ1-4; 9 nucleotides agree with TRBD1. With 5 bases clipped from V and 5 bases from J, the junction kept 6 bases outside the gene matches. The CDR3 extends over 15 amino acids. Germline assignment: CDR1 SGHTA and CDR2 FQGNSA. Here the CDR3 reads CASSPGQGQNEKLFF. The CDR3 region has the DNA TGTGCCAGCAGCCCCGGACAGGGGCAGAATGAAAAACTGTTTTTT.

The chain links TRBV10-1 to TRBJ1-2; D not resolved. The germline V and J ends were trimmed by 0 bases and 8 bases, with 7 bases remaining between them. The CDR3 contains 12 residues. Germline V CDR1 and CDR2: WNHNN, SYGVQD (reference sequence). Written as DNA, the CDR3 is TGCGCCAGCAGTGAGTCGGGAGGCGGCTACACCTTC. Its protein product is CASSESGGGYTF.

V is TRBV13 and J is TRBJ1-2; no reliable D call. The CDR3 totals 13 residues. Germline lookup yields CDR1 PRHDT and CDR2 FYEKMQ (reference sequence). Trimming took off 6 bases at V and 4 bases at J, with 12 bases between the two ends. In DNA form, the CDR3 reads TGTGCCAGCAGTGAGGGTACGGTCTATGGCTACACCTTC. Its protein is CASSEGTVYGYTF. The whole variable domain, filled in from reference TRBV13 and TRBJ1-2, reads AAGVIQSPRHLIKEKRETATLKCYPIPRHDTVYWYQQGPGQDPQFLISFYEKMQSDKGSIPDRFSAQQFSDYHSELNMSSLELGDSALYFCASSEGTVYGYTFGSGTRLTVV.

This chain connects TRBV2 to TRBJ2-1; 8 bases line up with TRBD1. This CDR3 comprises 17 residues. Germline lookup yields CDR1 SNHLY and CDR2 FYNNEI. J lost 4 bases, V lost 2 bases, and 10 bases had no gene match. CDR3 protein: CASSERLLGQEYNEQFF. The CDR3 coding sequence is TGTGCCAGCAGTGAACGGTTATTGGGACAGGAATACAATGAGCAGTTCTTC.

The chain combines TRBV2 with TRBJ1-1; the match to TRBD1 covers 8 bases. CDR3 length: 13 residues. V dropped 7 bases and J dropped 5; count of bases not matched to a gene: 6. Looked up from germline, CDR1 is SNHLY and CDR2 is FYNNEI. Written as DNA, the CDR3 is TGTGCCAGCATCCAGGGGGCTATGACTGAAGCTTTCTTT. It specifies CASIQGAMTEAFF. Filled out from reference TRBV2 and TRBJ1-1, the complete variable domain reads EPEVTQTPSHQVTQMGQEVILRCVPISNHLYFYWYRQILGQKVEFLVSFYNNEISEKSEIFDDQFSVERPDGSNFTLKIRSTKLEDSAMYFCASIQGAMTEAFFGQGTRLTVV.

The chain carries TRBV10-1 and TRBJ2-1; tentatively, D is TRBD2 (5 bases). CDR3 length equals 14 residues. Trimming shortened V by 8 bases and J by 8 bases, and 19 bases separated the two germline ends. Per the germline V gene, CDR1 is WNHNN and CDR2 is SYGVQD (reference sequence). In nucleotides, the CDR3 is TGCGCCAGCGGCGAGGGCCGAGATTTCTATGAGCAGTTCTTC. Amino acid sequence: CASGEGRDFYEQFF.

The chain uses TRBV27 and TRBJ1-5; the D gene is possibly TRBD1 (5 bases). In germline, CDR1 is MNHEY, CDR2 SMNVEV (reference sequence). Trimming stripped 9 bases from V and 0 bases from J, with 9 bases between. The CDR3 loop spans 13 amino acids. The CDR3 DNA is TGTGCCAGTCGGGGGTATAGCAATCAGCCCCAGCATTTT. It encodes CASRGYSNQPQHF.

This rearrangement joins TRBV5-1 to TRBJ1-3; no firm D call. V dropped 0 bases and J dropped 4 bases, with 14 bases sitting between them. The length of the CDR3 is 16 residues. Germline V CDR1 and CDR2: SGHRS, YFSETQ. CDR3 in DNA: TGCGCCAGCAGCTTGGTAGGCGACACGTTGGGAAACACCATATATTTT. Protein product: CASSLVGDTLGNTIYF.

The gene calls are TRBV27 and TRBJ2-7, with unresolved D. The CDR3 spans 14 residues. The V gene's germline CDR1 is MNHEY and CDR2 SMNVEV (reference sequence). V lost 2 bases and J lost 1, with 9 bases in between. In nucleotides, the CDR3 is TGTGCCAGCAGTTTACTCGCGCTTTCCTACGAGCAGTACTTC. Its translation is CASSLLALSYEQYF.

This chain uses TRBV6-1 with TRBJ1-1; no clear D gene. Between the trimmed V and J ends, which lost 2 bases and 1 base, there was a span of 11 bases. Per germline, CDR1 MNHNS and CDR2 SASEGT. The CDR3 runs 15 residues. The CDR3 region has the DNA TGTGCCAGCAGTGAAATTCCCCTATCGAACACTGAAGCTTTCTTT. It translates to CASSEIPLSNTEAFF.

This clone was detected a few times. For the CDR3, the DNA is TGTGCCAGCAGCTTAGCTGTCGGGGTGTACACTGAAGCTTTCTTT. Its translation is CASSLAVGVYTEAFF. The V gene is TRBV7-9, the J gene TRBJ1-1, with unresolved D. The CDR3 has 15 residues. V was pared by 0 bases and J by 3 bases, with 11 bases between. Germline V gene lookup returns CDR1 SEHNR and CDR2 FQNEAQ (reference sequence).